This note documents a single T cell receptor (beta chain) sequence. Deletions cut 5 bases from V and 0 bases from J, with 7 bases between. CDR1 and CDR2 (germline): LNHDA, SQIVND (reference sequence). This CDR3 spans 13 amino acids. Per the authors' pipeline: Reference gene primers were amplified, and this amplification served to estimate nucleated cell counts. Profiling relied on immunoSEQ multiplex PCR, and the TCRdb table lists in-frame clones only, not all of them. V and J calls and clone size are those listed in that table; D and trimming were worked out from the DNA. The sample includes hundreds of thousands of clones, more than 85% of them seen just once. The data are from a study of blood T cell repertoires in COVID-19.

The source of this sequence is a man aged 35 to 55 with acute or convalescent COVID-19. The rearrangement uses TRBV19 and TRBJ1-1; D possibly corresponds to TRBD1 (5 bases). Material for sequencing was peripheral blood. CDR3 in amino acids: CASSSGMNTEAFF. The CDR3 DNA reads TGTGCCAGTAGTTCAGGGATGAACACTGAAGCTTTCTTT.